In its sample, the clone carrying this T cell receptor beta chain was seen a few times. The data were obtained in a study of spatial heterogeneity in lung cancer. Whole-study context: Consistently, beta-chain sequences turned up in larger numbers than alpha-chain sequences did. On average, each unique TCR and UMI combination appeared more than ten times in raw reads.

TCRdb reprocessed the 5' RACE reads with MiXCR, giving one entry per CDR3 protein. The data contain over 2,000 distinct CDR3 sequences, 14% to 15% of them singletons. Time point meaning: sample taken at primary tumor resection. Untreated early-stage non-small cell lung cancer patients, 70 to 85 in total, were the donors. Whole RNA from tumor, nontumor lung or frozen PBMC was sequenced unsorted. Per the germline V gene, CDR1 is MDHEN and CDR2 is SYDVKM. The CDR3 consists of 14 residues. V was clipped by 6 bases and J by 4 bases, with 16 bases between them. This receptor was identified in a male donor with early-stage non-small cell lung cancer. The sequenced sample was normal lung tissue next to the tumor, obtained at surgery. V is TRBV28 and J is TRBJ2-7; D unresolved. CDR3 region: CASSQPFPPYEQYF. CDR3 in DNA: TGTGCCAGCAGCCAACCATTCCCTCCTTACGAGCAGTACTTC.